A selection of T cell receptor beta chains follows, all from one sample in a study of control samples from healthy donors and cancer patients. TCRdb's table, derived via immunoSEQ multiplex PCR, lists solely in-frame clones and lacks some. The table lists over 200,000 clones, roughly 80% of them singletons. Sequences were obtained from PBMCs. All receptors come from a woman aged 55-69 years with lung cancer. Each CDR3 is given with its conserved first and last residue. The D gene is left open where the match is weak. Rows may omit the clone size; those that give it use once, few, many or a size class.

D gene: .; J gene: TRBJ1-1; clone size: .; V gene: TRBV7-9; CDR3 DNA: TGTGCCAGCAGCTTGCAGGGGAACACTGAAGCTTTCTTT; CDR3 protein: CASSLQGNTEAFF
D gene: .; J gene: TRBJ1-6; clone size: .; V gene: TRBV6-6; CDR3 DNA: TGTGCCAGCAGTTATTTACAGGGTAATTCACCCCTCCACTTT; CDR3 protein: CASSYLQGNSPLHF
D gene: TRBD1; J gene: TRBJ1-1; clone size: few; V gene: TRBV11-2; CDR3 DNA: TGTGCCAGCAGCTTGGCCCTGACAGGGGTTGGTGAAGCTTTCTTT; CDR3 protein: CASSLALTGVGEAFF
D gene: .; J gene: TRBJ1-3; clone size: .; V gene: TRBV6-5; CDR3 DNA: TGTGCCAGCACTGGGTGGGGGGGCTCTGGAAACACCATATATTTT; CDR3 protein: CASTGWGGSGNTIYF
D gene: .; J gene: TRBJ1-2; clone size: .; V gene: TRBV28; CDR3 DNA: TGTGCCAGCCTCCAGGGGAACTATGGCTACACCTTC; CDR3 protein: CASLQGNYGYTF
D gene: .; J gene: TRBJ2-1; clone size: .; V gene: TRBV2; CDR3 DNA: TGTGCCAGCAGCAGGGATTCCTACAATGAGCAGTTCTTC; CDR3 protein: CASSRDSYNEQFF
D gene: .; J gene: TRBJ1-5; clone size: once; V gene: TRBV7-2; CDR3 DNA: TGTGCCAGCAGTAAGGGGATCACGGGTCAGCCCCAGCATTTT; CDR3 protein: CASSKGITGQPQHF
D gene: .; J gene: TRBJ2-1; clone size: once; V gene: TRBV7-2; CDR3 DNA: TGTGCCAGCAGCGATTATGGCCGTGAGCAGTTCTTC; CDR3 protein: CASSDYGREQFF
D gene: .; J gene: TRBJ2-1; clone size: .; V gene: TRBV6-7; CDR3 DNA: TGTGCCAGCCCGAAGTGCGAAAATGAGCAGTTCTTC; CDR3 protein: CASPKCENEQFF
D gene: .; J gene: TRBJ1-1; clone size: .; V gene: TRBV5-8; CDR3 DNA: TGTGCCAGCGCCTTTTGGAGCCTTGAAGCTTTCTTT; CDR3 protein: CASAFWSLEAFF
D gene: .; J gene: TRBJ1-2; clone size: .; V gene: TRBV20-1; CDR3 DNA: TGCAGTGTTCTTAGGGAAGGCTACACCTTC; CDR3 protein: CSVLREGYTF
D gene: .; J gene: TRBJ1-1; clone size: .; V gene: TRBV11-1; CDR3 DNA: TGTGCCAGCAGCTTTGGAGGTGAAGCTTTCTTT; CDR3 protein: CASSFGGEAFF
D gene: .; J gene: TRBJ2-6; clone size: once; V gene: TRBV24-1; CDR3 DNA: TGTGCCACCAGTGACTGGACAGCTTCTGGGGCCAACGTCCTGACTTTC; CDR3 protein: CATSDWTASGANVLTF
D gene: .; J gene: TRBJ2-1; clone size: .; V gene: TRBV7-2; CDR3 DNA: TGTGCCAGCAGCTTAGCGCCCTTTGAGCAGTTCTTC; CDR3 protein: CASSLAPFEQFF
D gene: .; J gene: TRBJ1-5; clone size: .; V gene: TRBV5-1; CDR3 DNA: TGCGCCAGCGCTCCAGGGGATAGCAATCAGCCCCAGCATTTT; CDR3 protein: CASAPGDSNQPQHF
D gene: .; J gene: TRBJ2-7; clone size: .; V gene: TRBV4-2; CDR3 DNA: TGTGCCAGCAGCCAAGAAGATCGGGGTTACGAGCAGTACTTC; CDR3 protein: CASSQEDRGYEQYF
D gene: .; J gene: TRBJ1-2; clone size: .; V gene: TRBV2; CDR3 DNA: TGTGCCAGCAGTGTGGGGGCCTCGGGGTATGGCTACACCTTC; CDR3 protein: CASSVGASGYGYTF
D gene: TRBD1; J gene: TRBJ2-5; clone size: .; V gene: TRBV11-2; CDR3 DNA: TGTGCCAGCAGCTTAGCCGGGACAGTCTTGGAGACCCAGTACTTC; CDR3 protein: CASSLAGTVLETQYF
D gene: TRBD1; J gene: TRBJ2-7; clone size: .; V gene: TRBV10-1; CDR3 DNA: TGCGCCAGCAGTGAGGGACAGGCCACGTCCTCCTACGAGCAGTACTTC; CDR3 protein: CASSEGQATSSYEQYF
D gene: TRBD1; J gene: TRBJ1-2; clone size: .; V gene: TRBV27; CDR3 DNA: TGTGCCAGCAGCTTGAGACAGGGGTATGGCTACACCTTC; CDR3 protein: CASSLRQGYGYTF
D gene: TRBD2; J gene: TRBJ2-5; clone size: .; V gene: TRBV5-4; CDR3 DNA: TGTGCCAGCAGCCAGGGACTAGCCCAAGAGACCCAGTACTTC; CDR3 protein: CASSQGLAQETQYF
D gene: TRBD1; J gene: TRBJ1-2; clone size: .; V gene: TRBV6-6; CDR3 DNA: TGTGCCAGCAGGTTACAGGGGGATGGCTACACCTTC; CDR3 protein: CASRLQGDGYTF
D gene: .; J gene: TRBJ1-1; clone size: .; V gene: TRBV27; CDR3 DNA: TGTGCCAGCAGTTCCCTCGGCGGGCGTGGCACTGAAGCTTTCTTT; CDR3 protein: CASSSLGGRGTEAFF
D gene: .; J gene: TRBJ1-4; clone size: few; V gene: TRBV3-1/TRBV3-2; CDR3 DNA: TGTGCCAGCAGCCAACGGACCACAACTAATGAAAAACTGTTTTTT; CDR3 protein: CASSQRTTTNEKLFF
D gene: TRBD2; J gene: TRBJ2-3; clone size: .; V gene: TRBV6-4; CDR3 DNA: TGTGCCAGCAGTGCTAGCGGGGGCACAGATACGCAGTATTTT; CDR3 protein: CASSASGGTDTQYF
D gene: TRBD2; J gene: TRBJ2-5; clone size: .; V gene: TRBV6-1; CDR3 DNA: TGTGCCAGCAGTGAAAGGGGACTAGCGGGGGCCGGGGACTTC; CDR3 protein: CASSERGLAGAGDF